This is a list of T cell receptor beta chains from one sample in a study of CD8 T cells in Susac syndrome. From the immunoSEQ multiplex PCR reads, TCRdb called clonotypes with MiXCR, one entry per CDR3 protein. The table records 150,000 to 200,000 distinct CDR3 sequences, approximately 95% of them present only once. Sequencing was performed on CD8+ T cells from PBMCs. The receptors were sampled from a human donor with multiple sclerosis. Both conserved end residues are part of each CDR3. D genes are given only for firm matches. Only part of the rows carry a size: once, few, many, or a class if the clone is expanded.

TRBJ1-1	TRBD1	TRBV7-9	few	TGTGCCAGCAGCCCCCCAGGGGGCACTGAAGCTTTCTTT	CASSPPGGTEAFF
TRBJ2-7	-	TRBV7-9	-	TGTGCCAGCTATGGTCAGCGCAACGAGCAGTACTTC	CASYGQRNEQYF
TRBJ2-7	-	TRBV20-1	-	TGCAGTGCTAGGGACAGACTTACCTACGAGCAGTACTTC	CSARDRLTYEQYF
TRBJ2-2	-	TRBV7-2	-	TGTGCCAGCAGCCCATACCGGGGGGCCAACGGGGAGCTGTTTTTT	CASSPYRGANGELFF
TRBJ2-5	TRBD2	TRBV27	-	TGTGCCAGCGCAAGGAGCGGGAGGGCCGGGGAGACCCAGTACTTC	CASARSGRAGETQYF
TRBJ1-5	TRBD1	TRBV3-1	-	TGTACCAGCAGCCAAGTCCTTGGGGGACAGGGAAATCAGCCCCAGCATTTT	CTSSQVLGGQGNQPQHF
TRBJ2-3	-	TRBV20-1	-	TGCAGTGCTAGAGGGGAAGATACGCAGTATTTT	CSARGEDTQYF
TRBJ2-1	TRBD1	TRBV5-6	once	TGTGCCAGCAGCTGGGGGACAGCCTACAATGAGCAGTTCTTC	CASSWGTAYNEQFF
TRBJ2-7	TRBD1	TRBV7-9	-	TGTGCCAGCAGCGCCACGGCGGACAGGGGGATCTCCTACGAGCAGTACTTC	CASSATADRGISYEQYF
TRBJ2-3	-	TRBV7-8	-	TGTGCCAGCAGCCCGATCGACAGAATCCAAGATACGCAGTATTTT	CASSPIDRIQDTQYF
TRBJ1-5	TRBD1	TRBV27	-	TGTGCCAGCGCGGGGGGACAGCCCCCCTGGCAGCCCCAGCATTTT	CASAGGQPPWQPQHF
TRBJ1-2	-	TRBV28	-	TGTGCCAGCAGTTTGACAACATTCTATGGCTACACCTTC	CASSLTTFYGYTF
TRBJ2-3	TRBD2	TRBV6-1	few	TGTGCCAGCAGCCGACTAGCGGGAGGCACAGATACGCAGTATTTT	CASSRLAGGTDTQYF
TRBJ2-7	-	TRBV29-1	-	TGCAGCCCCATCATAGGGACCGAGCAGTACTTC	CSPIIGTEQYF
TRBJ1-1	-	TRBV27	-	TGTGCCAGCAGTTTAAGCGGGCGGGCTTTCTTT	CASSLSGRAFF
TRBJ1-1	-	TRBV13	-	TGTGCCAGCAGCCCCCTAGGGTACACTGAAGCTTTCTTT	CASSPLGYTEAFF
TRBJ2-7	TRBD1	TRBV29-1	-	TGCAGCGTTGGACAGGGATCGTCCTACGAGCAGTACTTC	CSVGQGSSYEQYF
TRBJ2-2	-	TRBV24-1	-	TGTGCCACCAGTGACCGACAAGGCGCGAACACCGGGGAGCTGTTTTTT	CATSDRQGANTGELFF
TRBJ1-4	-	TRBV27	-	TGTGCCAGCAGTTCAGCTGAGAGGGATGAAAAACTGTTTTTT	CASSSAERDEKLFF
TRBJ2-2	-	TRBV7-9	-	TGTGCCAGCAGCTTACTCAGGGCCGGGGAGCTGTTTTTT	CASSLLRAGELFF
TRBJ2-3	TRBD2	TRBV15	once	TGTGCCACCAGCACCATTCCGGGACTAAGCACAGATACGCAGTATTTT	CATSTIPGLSTDTQYF
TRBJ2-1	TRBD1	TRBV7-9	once	TGTGCCAGCAGCGACAGGGTCCTCTCCTACAATGAGCAGTTCTTC	CASSDRVLSYNEQFF
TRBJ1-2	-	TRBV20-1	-	TGCAGTGCTGACTTTCCCGGACAGAGGGGAGGCTACACCTTC	CSADFPGQRGGYTF
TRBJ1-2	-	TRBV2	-	TGTGCCAGCAGGGGCTATGGCTACACCTTC	CASRGYGYTF
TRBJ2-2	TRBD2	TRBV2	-	TGTGCCGTACGTCTGAGGACTAGGAACACCGGGGAGCTGTTTTTT	CAVRLRTRNTGELFF
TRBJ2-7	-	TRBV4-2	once	TGTGCCAGCAGCCAGTACAGGAACTACGAGCAGTACTTC	CASSQYRNYEQYF
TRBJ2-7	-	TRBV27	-	TGTGCCAGCAGTTTATCGACGGGATCCTACGAGCAGTACTTC	CASSLSTGSYEQYF
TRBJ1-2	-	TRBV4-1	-	TGCGCCAGCAGAGAGGCCACGATGGCGCCCAACTATGGCTACACCTTC	CASREATMAPNYGYTF